Below, 28 T cell receptor beta chains from the same sample are listed, as sequenced in a study of blood T cell repertoires in COVID-19. Data came from immunoSEQ multiplex PCR; TCRdb stores just in-frame clones and leaves some out. The top ten clones hold less than 2% of a sample with about 180,000 clones, approximately 90% of them seen once. The sequenced sample consisted of peripheral blood. Source of these receptors: a man younger than 35 who had recovered from COVID-19.

The chain employs TRBV11-2 and TRBJ2-7, with 7 bases identical to TRBD2. Germline-derived CDR1 and CDR2 are SGHAT and FQNNGV. V gave up 4 bases and J gave up 3 bases; unmatched junction bases: 9. This CDR3 is 15 amino acids long. The CDR3 coding sequence is TGTGCCAGCAGCTCCCCCGCCACTAGCGTCTACGAGCAGTACTTC. Amino acids: CASSSPATSVYEQYF. Full variable domain (rest looked up from reference TRBV11-2 and TRBJ2-7): EAGVAQSPRYKIIEKRQSVAFWCNPISGHATLYWYQQILGQGPKLLIQFQNNGVVDDSQLPKDRFSAERLKGVDSTLKIQPAKLEDSAVYLCASSSPATSVYEQYFGPGTRLTVT.

The chain carries TRBV9 and TRBJ2-7, with 11 bases matching TRBD2. J gave up 2 bases and V 4 bases, and 11 bases lay outside the gene matches. CDR3 length equals 17 residues. Germline V gene data show CDR1 as SGDLS and CDR2 as YYNGEE. CDR3 nucleotide sequence: TGTGCCAGCAGCCCCATGCTAGGACTAGCGGGTCCCTACGAGCAGTACTTC. Translating gives CASSPMLGLAGPYEQYF.

The chain uses TRBV4-3 and TRBJ2-2; 12 nucleotides match TRBD2. CDR1 is LGHNA and CDR2 is YSLEER in the germline V gene. The J segment lost 7 bases and the V segment lost 0 bases, leaving 6 bases of the junction unmatched. This CDR3 comprises 17 residues. CDR3 amino acids: CASSQEPSGRGYGELFF. CDR3 in DNA: TGCGCCAGCAGCCAAGAACCTAGCGGGAGGGGATACGGGGAGCTGTTTTTT.

This CDR3 reads CASSPLVTGSGETQYF. Here the CDR3 DNA reads TGTGCCAGCTCACCTCTAGTGACAGGGTCGGGAGAGACCCAGTACTTC. The genes are TRBV18 and TRBJ2-5, with 7 bases identical to TRBD1. The CDR3 has 16 residues. Germline V gene data show CDR1 as KGHSH and CDR2 as LQKENI. V lost 3 bases, J lost 4 bases, and 11 bases stayed unmatched.

Only one count was recorded for this clone. This rearrangement joins TRBV5-1 to TRBJ2-1, with 8 bases matching TRBD1. This CDR3 is 15 amino acids long. V shed 1 base, J shed 8 bases, and the junction held 8 bases outside the gene matches. Germline V gene lookup returns CDR1 SGHRS and CDR2 YFSETQ. The CDR3 DNA is TGCGCCAGCAGCTTGAAAGGCAGGGGGCTCGATGAGCAGTTCTTC. The encoded protein is CASSLKGRGLDEQFF.

The chain couples TRBV18 to TRBJ1-2, with 11 bases fitting TRBD1. V lost 3 bases to trimming and J lost 6 bases; unmatched junction nucleotides: 6. This CDR3 has 15 residues. Looked up from germline, CDR1 is KGHSH and CDR2 is LQKENI. CDR3 amino acids: CASSPGQGARDGYTF. For the CDR3, the DNA is TGTGCCAGCTCACCTGGACAGGGGGCAAGGGATGGCTACACCTTC.

The gene calls are TRBV30 and TRBJ2-1; D might be TRBD1 (5 bases). The CDR3 has 13 amino acids. Deletions cut 3 bases from V and 7 bases from J, with 13 bases between. Germline V gene data show CDR1 as GTSNPN and CDR2 as SVGIG (reference sequence). In DNA, the CDR3 is TGTGCCTGGAGCGCCCGACAGAGAAATGAGCAGTTCTTC. Its protein product is CAWSARQRNEQFF.

This rearrangement joins TRBV29-1 to TRBJ2-2; maybe TRBD1 (6 bases). The germline V and J ends were trimmed by 3 bases and 5 bases, with 7 bases remaining between them. Germline loops: CDR1 SQVTM, CDR2 ANQGSEA. This CDR3 contains 12 residues. The chain's CDR3 is CSVDRGTGELFF. Written as DNA, the CDR3 is TGCAGCGTTGACAGGGGAACCGGGGAGCTGTTTTTT.

V gene TRBV10-3 combines with J gene TRBJ1-1; TRBD1 might be the D (5 bases). Germline V gives CDR1 ENHRY, CDR2 SYGVKD. The CDR3 loop spans 15 amino acids. V was pared by 4 bases and J by 1 base, with 13 bases between. CDR3 nucleotide sequence: TGTGCCATCAGTGTGGGGGGGACCAGGAACACTGAAGCTTTCTTT. Protein sequence: CAISVGGTRNTEAFF.

The genes are TRBV25-1 and TRBJ2-6, with a weak D call TRBD2 (6 bases). In germline, CDR1 is MGHDK, CDR2 SYGVNS. Trimming left V 9 bases short and J 0 bases short, with 18 bases between. The CDR3 loop spans 17 amino acids. The DNA for the CDR3 is TGTGCCAGTCTGGGGGGTCGGGCAGTCTCTGGGGCCAACGTCCTGACTTTC. Translated, it gives CASLGGRAVSGANVLTF. Full variable domain (missing parts from reference TRBV25-1 and TRBJ2-6): EADIYQTPRYLVIGTGKKITLECSQTMGHDKMYWYQQDPGMELHLIHYSYGVNSTEKGDLSSESTVSRIRTEHFPLTLESARPSHTSQYLCASLGGRAVSGANVLTFGAGSRLTVL.

The rearrangement joins TRBV19 to TRBJ2-2, with D perhaps TRBD1 (6 bases). The CDR3 is 16 residues long. CDR1 is LNHDA and CDR2 is SQIVND in the germline V gene (reference sequence). Trimming left V 2 bases short and J 2 bases short, with 12 bases between. CDR3 sequence (DNA): TGTGCCAGTAGTATATACAGGACAGCTAACACCGGGGAGCTGTTTTTT. Protein product: CASSIYRTANTGELFF.

This chain joins TRBV19 and TRBJ1-6, with TRBD1 identical over 8 bases. With V trimmed by 3 bases and J by 10 bases, 5 bases remained unmatched. The germline gives CDR1 LNHDA, CDR2 SQIVND (reference sequence). The CDR3 contains 14 residues. The CDR3 loop reads CASSISRGQSPLHF. CDR3 bases: TGTGCCAGTAGTATCAGCAGGGGGCAATCACCCCTCCACTTT.

The genes are TRBV6-2 or TRBV6-3 and TRBJ2-3; 10 bases fit TRBD1. V trimming: 5 bases; J trimming: 3 bases; junction bases outside the gene matches: 8. The CDR3 spans 16 residues. Germline V gene lookup returns CDR1 MNHEY and CDR2 SVGEGT. CDR3 coding DNA: TGTGCCAGCAGTCTCCCGGGACAGGGGAAGACAGATACGCAGTATTTT. It specifies CASSLPGQGKTDTQYF.

The gene calls are TRBV29-1 and TRBJ1-5; D unclear. Germline V gives CDR1 SQVTM, CDR2 ANQGSEA. The CDR3 extends over 13 amino acids. V lost 3 bases to trimming and J lost 1 base, with 7 bases between them. The CDR3 loop is CSVEEGSNQPQHF. The CDR3, as DNA: TGCAGCGTTGAGGAGGGAAGCAATCAGCCCCAGCATTTT.

The chain joins TRBV7-2 to TRBJ2-1; 12 positions match TRBD2. CDR3 length: 16 residues. V shed 5 bases and J 6 bases; nucleotides not matched to a gene: 8. The germline V gene encodes CDR1 SGHTA and CDR2 FQGNSA. Here the CDR3 reads CASSILRLAGVNEQFF. CDR3 nucleotides: TGTGCCAGCAGCATCCTCCGACTAGCGGGAGTCAATGAGCAGTTCTTC. Full variable domain (missing parts from reference TRBV7-2 and TRBJ2-1): GAGVSQSPSNKVTEKGKDVELRCDPISGHTALYWYRQSLGQGLEFLIYFQGNSAPDKSGLPSDRFSAERTGGSVSTLTIQRTQQEDSAVYLCASSILRLAGVNEQFFGPGTRLTVL.

The chain is built from TRBV15 and TRBJ1-2; D remains ambiguous. V lost 0 bases and J lost 0, with 8 bases in between. This CDR3 region has 15 residues. From germline, CDR1 is LNHNV and CDR2 YYDKDF (reference sequence). Here the CDR3 DNA reads TGTGCCACCAGCAGAGACCGAGGGCCTAACTATGGCTACACCTTC. It translates to CATSRDRGPNYGYTF. Full variable domain (remainder filled in from reference TRBV15 and TRBJ1-2): DAMVIQNPRYQVTQFGKPVTLSCSQTLNHNVMYWYQQKSSQAPKLLFHYYDKDFNNEADTPDNFQSRRPNTSFCFLDIRSPGLGDTAMYLCATSRDRGPNYGYTFGSGTRLTVV.

The chain is built from TRBV5-4 and TRBJ2-1; D may be TRBD2 (6 bases). CDR1 is SGHNT and CDR2 is YYREEE in the germline V gene (reference sequence). The CDR3 has 12 amino acids. Trimming removed 2 bases at V and 12 bases at J, with 12 bases between. CDR3 in DNA: TGTGCCAGCAGCTTCGGCGGGGCCGGGCAGTTCTTC. This translates into CASSFGGAGQFF.

J is TRBJ2-2 and V is TRBV28; tentative D call: TRBD2 (5 bases). Germline lookup yields CDR1 MDHEN and CDR2 SYDVKM. CDR3 size: 14 residues. The V end lost 10 bases, the J end lost 0 bases, and 12 bases lay between the germline ends. The DNA of the CDR3 is TGTGCCACCGGTCGGGATACGAACACCGGGGAGCTGTTTTTT. Encoded protein: CATGRDTNTGELFF.

This chain links TRBV24-1 with TRBJ2-2; no firm D call. The germline V gene encodes CDR1 KGHDR and CDR2 SFDVKD. This CDR3 is 15 amino acids long. V dropped 2 bases and J dropped 4 bases, with 10 bases sitting between them. In DNA form, the CDR3 reads TGTGCCACCAGTGATTCTTGGCGGCCCACCGGGGAGCTGTTTTTT. It translates to CATSDSWRPTGELFF.

The V gene is TRBV13, the J gene TRBJ2-2; no definite D call. With 8 bases removed from V and 3 bases from J, the gap between germline ends came to 10 bases. Germline V gene lookup returns CDR1 PRHDT and CDR2 FYEKMQ (reference sequence). The CDR3 consists of 13 residues. DNA for the CDR3: TGTGCCAGCCTAGATCGTGACACCGGGGAGCTGTTTTTT. Translated: CASLDRDTGELFF.

Written as DNA, the CDR3 is TGCGCCAGCAGCTCCTTGACACTCACAGATACGCAGTATTTT. Translating it yields CASSSLTLTDTQYF. This rearrangement joins TRBV5-1 to TRBJ2-3; the D is unclear. V lost 3 bases to trimming and J lost 2 bases, with 10 bases between them. CDR3 length equals 14 residues. Germline values: CDR1 SGHRS, CDR2 YFSETQ.

This sequence joins TRBV6-5 and TRBJ2-7; TRBD2 is a possible D gene (6 bases). The CDR3 loop spans 14 amino acids. The V and J ends lost 3 bases and 5 bases respectively, with 14 bases between them. CDR1 is MNHEY, CDR2 SVGAGI, per germline. The CDR3 nucleotides are TGTGCCAGCAGTTATTCGAGCACGGGAGACGAGCAGTACTTC. Its translation: CASSYSSTGDEQYF.

The J gene is TRBJ2-3, the V gene TRBV4-1; 8 bases are a match to TRBD2. The germline V gene encodes CDR1 MGHRA and CDR2 YSYEKL. The V gene end was trimmed by 0 bases and the J gene end by 6 bases; junction bases not matched to a gene: 5. CDR3 length equals 15 residues. The CDR3 is CASSQEREAEDTQYF. In DNA, the CDR3 is TGCGCCAGCAGCCAAGAGCGGGAGGCAGAGGATACGCAGTATTTT.

This sequence joins TRBV12-5 and TRBJ2-5; TRBD1 is a possible D gene (6 bases). Looked up from germline, CDR1 is LGHNT and CDR2 is FRNRAP. V was cut by 4 bases and J by 5 bases, with 14 bases left in between. The CDR3 extends over 14 amino acids. CDR3 residues: CASGSPDRPETQYF. The DNA of the CDR3 is TGTGCTAGTGGTTCTCCTGACAGGCCGGAGACCCAGTACTTC.

V and J are TRBV3-1 (or the pseudogene TRBV3-2) and TRBJ1-3; D is perhaps TRBD1 (6 bases). CDR1 is LGHDT, CDR2 YNNKEL, per germline (reference sequence). This CDR3 spans 15 amino acids. V dropped 5 bases and J dropped 1 base, with 12 bases sitting between them. CDR3 DNA sequence: TGTGCCAGCAGCAAACAGGGTGGGTCTGGAAACACCATATATTTT. Translation gives CASSKQGGSGNTIYF.

This chain joins TRBV6-4 and TRBJ1-2, with TRBD1 as a possible D gene (6 bases). The CDR3 has 14 amino acids. Germline V lookup: CDR1 MRHNA, CDR2 SNTAGT. V gave up 7 bases and J gave up 0 bases, with 12 bases separating them. This chain's CDR3 is CASNTGLANYGYTF. The CDR3 DNA reads TGTGCCAGCAATACAGGGTTAGCTAACTATGGCTACACCTTC.

The gene calls are TRBV7-2 and TRBJ2-5; 9 positions match TRBD2. V lost 3 bases, J lost 2 bases, and 7 bases stayed unmatched. The germline CDR1 and CDR2 sequences are SGHTA and FQGNSA. The CDR3 covers 16 residues. CDR3 in DNA: TGTGCCAGCAGCTTGTTTGGCGGGAGGGGGCAAGAGACCCAGTACTTC. Protein: CASSLFGGRGQETQYF.

V gene TRBV27 combines with J gene TRBJ2-2, with a weak D call TRBD1 (5 bases). In germline, CDR1 is MNHEY, CDR2 SMNVEV (reference sequence). V shed 6 bases and J shed 1 base, with 15 bases lying between them. The CDR3 runs to 16 residues. DNA for the CDR3: TGTGCCAGCAGGCGTGCGGCAGGGCTGAACACCGGGGAGCTGTTTTTT. It specifies CASRRAAGLNTGELFF.